What follows are 18 T cell receptor beta chains derived from one specimen sequenced in a study of blood T cells in healthy people across ages. A sample-barcoded 5' primer and a J-beta primer mix were used in a second PCR of roughly 7 to 12 cycles. TCRdb redid the calling of the 5' RACE reads with MiXCR, one entry per CDR3 protein. The sample records 790,000 or so distinct CDR3 sequences, about 47% being singletons. The sequenced sample consisted of blood. The receptors shown here come from a man older than 75 in good health.

This clonotype was seen only a few times. The chain has TRBV6-2 or TRBV6-3 and TRBJ1-2, with a tentative D call TRBD1 (5 bases). The V gene's germline CDR1 is MNHEY and CDR2 SVGEGT. The CDR3 loop spans 15 amino acids. The V and J ends lost 6 bases and 1 base respectively, with 15 bases between them. The CDR3 DNA follows: TGTGCCAGCAGGGGGACCGGAGCCTTTAACTATGGCTACACCTTC. It specifies CASRGTGAFNYGYTF.

The chain employs TRBV14 and TRBJ2-2; TRBD2 matches at 7 bases. The CDR3 has 17 residues. In germline, CDR1 is SGHDN, CDR2 FVKESK. V lost 0 bases to trimming and J lost 3 bases; unmatched junction nucleotides: 7. The CDR3, as DNA: TGTGCCAGCAGCCAAGATAAGGGAGGGGACTACACCGGGGAGCTGTTTTTT. It encodes CASSQDKGGDYTGELFF.

This clonotype occurred a few times. The gene calls are TRBV12-3 or TRBV12-4 and TRBJ2-3; TRBD2 matches 8 bases. The CDR3 extends over 15 amino acids. The J segment lost 3 bases and the V segment lost 4 bases, leaving 6 bases of the junction unmatched. The CDR3 bases are TGTGCCAGCAGTTCCTCGGCGGGGGGAACAGATACGCAGTATTTT. Translation: CASSSSAGGTDTQYF.

This clonotype was seen only a few times. The chain is built from TRBV25-1 and TRBJ2-4, with 8 bases lining up with TRBD2. The J call may be faulty, since TRBJ2-7 better matches the DNA end. CDR3 size: 12 residues. Germline values: CDR1 MGHDK, CDR2 SYGVNS. Here the CDR3 DNA reads TGTGCCAGCAGTAGAGCGGGAGCCGAGCAGTACTTC. Translating gives CASSRAGAEQYF.

This chain uses TRBV4-2 with TRBJ1-3; D unclear. The germline V and J ends were trimmed by 3 bases and 1 base, with 16 bases remaining between them. The germline CDR1 and CDR2 sequences are LGHNA and YNFKEQ. This CDR3 has 17 amino acids. CDR3 sequence reads: CASSQQLGAKSGNTIYF. CDR3 DNA sequence: TGTGCCAGCAGCCAGCAACTGGGTGCGAAATCTGGAAACACCATATATTTT.

Here the CDR3 DNA reads TGTGCCAGCAGTTACTCGAGACTAGCGGGAACGGGGGAGCAGTTCTTC. As protein: CASSYSRLAGTGEQFF. This chain connects TRBV6-5 to TRBJ2-1, with 11 positions matching TRBD2. Per germline, CDR1 MNHEY and CDR2 SVGAGI. The CDR3 is 16 amino acids. V dropped 0 bases and J dropped 10; count of bases not matched to a gene: 8.

This chain connects TRBV29-1 to TRBJ1-1; 10 positions match TRBD1. The germline V gene has CDR1 SQVTM and CDR2 ANQGSEA. The CDR3 is made up of 12 amino acids. Unmatched junction bases numbered 4, after V lost 5 bases and J lost 7 bases. CDR3 bases: TGCAGCGTTAGGACAGGGGGGTGTGAAGCTTTCTTT. Its translation is CSVRTGGCEAFF.

This clonotype occurred a few times. CDR3 sequence reads: CSVKSDTFEEQYF. CDR3 DNA: TGCAGCGTTAAGTCGGACACCTTTGAGGAGCAGTACTTC. V is TRBV29-1 and J is TRBJ2-7, with D tentatively TRBD1 (5 bases). CDR3 length: 13 amino acids. Trimming cost V 5 bases and J 7 bases, with 18 bases left between them. Germline assignment: CDR1 SQVTM and CDR2 ANQGSEA.

The V call is TRBV7-2, the J call TRBJ2-6; D call uncertain. Germline V gives CDR1 SGHTA, CDR2 FQGNSA. Between the trimmed V and J ends, which lost 5 bases and 2 bases, there was a span of 7 bases. The CDR3 is 14 residues long. The CDR3 reads CASSPRPGANVLTF. The CDR3 DNA follows: TGTGCCAGCAGCCCCCGCCCTGGGGCCAACGTCCTGACTTTC.

The chain has TRBV15 and TRBJ1-2; D remains ambiguous. This CDR3 region has 12 residues. The germline V gene has CDR1 LNHNV and CDR2 YYDKDF (reference sequence). V lost 0 bases, J lost 4 bases, and 3 bases lay in between. The CDR3 loop is CATSRESYGYTF. The DNA of the CDR3 is TGTGCCACCAGCAGAGAGAGCTATGGCTACACCTTC.

Many counts were recorded for this clonotype. This chain connects TRBV2 to TRBJ2-3, with D hard to call. CDR1 and CDR2 (germline): SNHLY, FYNNEI. Trimming cost V 5 bases and J 2 bases, with 8 bases left between them. The CDR3 is made up of 13 amino acids. The CDR3 region is CASSRGNTDTQYF. CDR3 sequence (DNA): TGTGCCAGCAGTCGAGGAAACACAGATACGCAGTATTTT.

The table lists this clonotype with a few counts. The chain recombines TRBV29-1 with TRBJ2-5; possibly TRBD2 for D (6 bases). The CDR3 is 12 amino acids. The ends were cut back, 6 bases at V and 4 bases at J, with 12 bases in the middle. Germline V CDR1 and CDR2: SQVTM, ANQGSEA. The CDR3 DNA sequence: TGCAGCGTCCTTCTGGGGGGAGAGACCCAGTACTTC. Amino acids: CSVLLGGETQYF.

For the CDR3, the DNA is TGCAGTGCTAGTCTGAGGGCCGAGCGGCCCCAGCATTTT. This translates into CSASLRAERPQHF. The V call is TRBV20-1, the J call TRBJ1-5; D gene ambiguous. The CDR3 spans 13 residues. With 3 bases removed from V and 9 bases from J, the gap between germline ends came to 15 bases. CDR1 DFQATT and CDR2 SNEGSKA come from the germline V gene (reference sequence).

The chain is built from TRBV28 and TRBJ1-2; D is uncertain. Germline CDR1 reads MDHEN; CDR2 reads SYDVKM. This CDR3 has 14 residues. V lost 5 bases and J lost 8, with 18 bases in between. The CDR3 protein is CASSVRSAPRGYTF. The CDR3, as DNA: TGTGCCAGCAGTGTTCGTTCTGCTCCTCGAGGCTACACCTTC.

V usage is TRBV4-3 and J usage is TRBJ1-6; D unclear. Per the germline V gene, CDR1 is LGHNA and CDR2 is YSLEER. The CDR3 sequence is 14 residues long. V lost 4 bases to trimming and J lost 4 bases, with 8 bases between them. CDR3 sequence reads: CASSRGEYNSPLHF. The CDR3 DNA sequence: TGCGCCAGCAGCCGTGGCGAATATAATTCACCCCTCCACTTT.

CDR3 nucleotides: TGCGCCAGCAGCTTGAGTGCAGGGGGCCTTTACGAGCAGTACTTC. Protein product: CASSLSAGGLYEQYF. The J gene is TRBJ2-7, the V gene TRBV5-1; 8 bases align to TRBD1. Unmatched junction bases numbered 7, after V lost 1 base and J lost 4 bases. CDR1 SGHRS and CDR2 YFSETQ come from the germline V gene. This CDR3 has 15 residues.

The gene calls are TRBV27 and TRBJ2-1; the match to TRBD2 covers 12 bases. The junction had 7 bases not matched to a gene; V was cut back by 7 bases and J by 3 bases. The germline V gene has CDR1 MNHEY and CDR2 SMNVEV (reference sequence). This CDR3 is built from 16 residues. The CDR3: CASIMTSGGHYNEQFF. CDR3 DNA: TGTGCCAGCATCATGACTAGCGGGGGTCACTACAATGAGCAGTTCTTC.

This clonotype appeared a few times. The chain uses TRBV7-3 and TRBJ2-3, with D perhaps TRBD2 (5 bases). Per germline, CDR1 SGHTA and CDR2 FQGTGA. The CDR3 runs 15 residues. V was shortened by 0 bases and J by 3 bases, with 10 bases between the two germline ends. CDR3 coding DNA: TGTGCCAGCAGCTTAACCGGGATTCGTACAGATACGCAGTATTTT. This translates into CASSLTGIRTDTQYF.